The clone carrying this T cell receptor beta chain was picked up many times. In germline, CDR1 is DFQATT, CDR2 SNEGSKA (reference sequence). There are 14 residues in the CDR3. The V gene lost 3 bases and the J gene lost 3 bases, with 12 bases spanning the gap. TCRdb reprocessed the 5' RACE reads with MiXCR, giving one entry per CDR3 protein. There are about 29,000 distinct CDR3 sequences in the sample; about 6% occur only once, and more than 4.5% lies in the top ten. These data are taken from a study of early T cells in non-severe SARS-CoV-2 infection. Specimen: whole blood. The origin of this receptor is an adult who was a healthcare worker with PCR-confirmed SARS-CoV-2 infection or an uninfected control (not recorded which). The chain combines TRBV20-1 with TRBJ1-5; D is possibly TRBD1 (5 bases). Here the CDR3 reads CSARGVGINQPQHF. The CDR3 nucleotides read TGCAGTGCTAGGGGGGTTGGGATCAATCAGCCCCAGCATTTT.